This is a list of T cell receptor beta chains from one sample in a study of CD8+CD57+ T cells in acquired aplastic anemia. Via MiXCR, TCRdb re-called the reads, giving one row per CDR3 protein. Seen here are 100,000 to 150,000 distinct CDR3 sequences, about 40% observed once, and the top ten hold roughly 2.7%. The sequencing sample was made of sorted CD4+, CD8+, or CD8+CD57+ T cells (not recorded which) from PBMCs. The receptors shown here come from a human donor with aplastic anemia. Each CDR3 is given with its conserved first and last residue. D genes are given only for firm matches. Clone size appears in some rows only: once, few, many, or a class for an expanded clone.

j_call: TRBJ1-3
cdr3_length: 13
clone_size: .
d_call: .
v_call: TRBV27
cdr3_nt: TGTGCCAGCAGTTTCAGGGAGGGGGACACCATATATTTT
cdr3_aa: CASSFREGDTIYF

j_call: TRBJ1-2
cdr3_length: 15
clone_size: many
d_call: .
v_call: TRBV6-1
cdr3_nt: TGTGCCAGCAGCTACGACCTATCAGGGAACTATGGCTACACCTTC
cdr3_aa: CASSYDLSGNYGYTF

j_call: TRBJ1-1
cdr3_length: 15
clone_size: .
d_call: TRBD1
v_call: TRBV10-3
cdr3_nt: TGTGCCATCAGTGAGGGGGACAGTTATTACACTGAAGCTTTCTTT
cdr3_aa: CAISEGDSYYTEAFF

j_call: TRBJ2-1
cdr3_length: 15
clone_size: .
d_call: .
v_call: TRBV11-2
cdr3_nt: TGTGCCAGCAGCCCCTTGGGGGCTAGCTACAATGAGCAGTTCTTC
cdr3_aa: CASSPLGASYNEQFF

j_call: TRBJ2-5
cdr3_length: 11
clone_size: .
d_call: TRBD1
v_call: TRBV20-1
cdr3_nt: TGCAGTGCTAACAGGGGAGAGACCCAGTACTTC
cdr3_aa: CSANRGETQYF

j_call: TRBJ1-6
cdr3_length: 15
clone_size: many
d_call: TRBD1
v_call: TRBV12-3/TRBV12-4
cdr3_nt: TGTGCCAGCAGTTTGGACAGGGCGACTAATTCACCCCTCCACTTT
cdr3_aa: CASSLDRATNSPLHF

j_call: TRBJ1-1
cdr3_length: 15
clone_size: few
d_call: TRBD1
v_call: TRBV3-1
cdr3_nt: TGTGCCAGCAGCCAACCCGGGACAGGGGGCACTGAAGCTTTCTTT
cdr3_aa: CASSQPGTGGTEAFF

j_call: TRBJ2-5
cdr3_length: 14
clone_size: many
d_call: .
v_call: TRBV6-1
cdr3_nt: TGTGCCAGCGGCCTCGGGAGTCACGGAGAGACCCAGTACTTC
cdr3_aa: CASGLGSHGETQYF

j_call: TRBJ1-5
cdr3_length: 15
clone_size: .
d_call: .
v_call: TRBV7-8
cdr3_nt: TGTGCCAGCAGCTTAGCCTACCAGGGAAATGTGGCCCAGCATTTT
cdr3_aa: CASSLAYQGNVAQHF

j_call: TRBJ1-3
cdr3_length: 14
clone_size: few
d_call: .
v_call: TRBV6-2/TRBV6-3
cdr3_nt: TGTGCCAACAGCTCGACACTCTCTGGAAACACCATATATTTT
cdr3_aa: CANSSTLSGNTIYF

j_call: TRBJ1-1
cdr3_length: 12
clone_size: .
d_call: .
v_call: TRBV29-1
cdr3_nt: TGCAGCGTTGAACGGCCGAACACTGAAGCTTTCTTT
cdr3_aa: CSVERPNTEAFF

j_call: TRBJ1-2
cdr3_length: 9
clone_size: many
d_call: .
v_call: TRBV20-1
cdr3_nt: TGCAGTGCTAAAGCGGGCTACACCTTC
cdr3_aa: CSAKAGYTF

j_call: TRBJ1-2
cdr3_length: 12
clone_size: few
d_call: TRBD1
v_call: TRBV2
cdr3_nt: TGTGCCAGCGGTTGGGACAGGGACGGCTACACCTTC
cdr3_aa: CASGWDRDGYTF

j_call: TRBJ1-1
cdr3_length: 12
clone_size: .
d_call: TRBD1
v_call: TRBV6-1
cdr3_nt: TGTGCCAGTCAGACAGGGCACACTGAAGCTTTCTTT
cdr3_aa: CASQTGHTEAFF

j_call: TRBJ2-7
cdr3_length: 16
clone_size: .
d_call: TRBD2
v_call: TRBV7-2
cdr3_nt: TGTGCCAGCAGCTTAGCGGGTACTAGCGGGGACTACGAGCAGTACTTC
cdr3_aa: CASSLAGTSGDYEQYF

j_call: TRBJ1-1
cdr3_length: 13
clone_size: many
d_call: .
v_call: TRBV12-3/TRBV12-4
cdr3_nt: TGTGCCAGCAGTTTTCAATTCAACACTGAAGCTTTCTTT
cdr3_aa: CASSFQFNTEAFF

j_call: TRBJ1-5
cdr3_length: 15
clone_size: many
d_call: .
v_call: TRBV28
cdr3_nt: TGTGCCAGCAGTTTACCCCAGTATAGCAATCAGCCCCAGCATTTT
cdr3_aa: CASSLPQYSNQPQHF

j_call: TRBJ2-1
cdr3_length: 12
clone_size: few
d_call: .
v_call: TRBV10-2
cdr3_nt: TGCGCCAGCAGCGCTTCCGGGGTTGAGCAGTTCTTC
cdr3_aa: CASSASGVEQFF

j_call: TRBJ1-2
cdr3_length: 15
clone_size: many
d_call: .
v_call: TRBV12-3/TRBV12-4
cdr3_nt: TGTGCCAGCAGTGCGGACGTTCTTCATTCTGGCGGCTACACCTTC
cdr3_aa: CASSADVLHSGGYTF

j_call: TRBJ2-2
cdr3_length: 16
clone_size: .
d_call: .
v_call: TRBV6-5
cdr3_nt: TGTGCCAGCAGTTACTCGATAAGACAGATCACCGGGGAGCTGTTTTTT
cdr3_aa: CASSYSIRQITGELFF

j_call: TRBJ1-2
cdr3_length: 13
clone_size: many
d_call: .
v_call: TRBV2
cdr3_nt: TGTGCCAGCAGTGAGACGGGGCCCTCTGGCTACACCTTC
cdr3_aa: CASSETGPSGYTF

j_call: TRBJ2-3
cdr3_length: 14
clone_size: .
d_call: TRBD2
v_call: TRBV9
cdr3_nt: TGTGCCAGCAGCGTAGGAACTAGCGGGGACACGCAGTATTTT
cdr3_aa: CASSVGTSGDTQYF

j_call: TRBJ1-1
cdr3_length: 15
clone_size: many
d_call: .
v_call: TRBV9
cdr3_nt: TGTGCCAGCAGCGTAGGGCCCGGGAGGAACACTGAAGCTTTCTTT
cdr3_aa: CASSVGPGRNTEAFF

j_call: TRBJ2-7
cdr3_length: 12
clone_size: many
d_call: .
v_call: TRBV3-1
cdr3_nt: TGTGCCAGCAGCCAAGGATCTTACGAGCAGTACTTC
cdr3_aa: CASSQGSYEQYF

j_call: TRBJ1-2
cdr3_length: 16
clone_size: many
d_call: .
v_call: TRBV4-1
cdr3_nt: TGCGCCAGCAGCCAAGCAATCGTTCCGGCTAGTAGGGGCTACACCTTC
cdr3_aa: CASSQAIVPASRGYTF

j_call: TRBJ1-2
cdr3_length: 14
clone_size: many
d_call: .
v_call: TRBV19
cdr3_nt: TGTGCCAGTAGTATACCACAGGGCGCGGGTGGCTACACCTTC
cdr3_aa: CASSIPQGAGGYTF

j_call: TRBJ1-5
cdr3_length: 14
clone_size: many
d_call: .
v_call: TRBV19
cdr3_nt: TGTGCCAGTAGCCCGGGGAGGGACTATCAGCCCCAGCATTTT
cdr3_aa: CASSPGRDYQPQHF

j_call: TRBJ2-7
cdr3_length: 14
clone_size: few
d_call: .
v_call: TRBV2
cdr3_nt: TGTGCCAGCGAGAGGGGGGGGTTCTCCTACGAGCAGTACTTC
cdr3_aa: CASERGGFSYEQYF

j_call: TRBJ1-4
cdr3_length: 14
clone_size: .
d_call: TRBD1
v_call: TRBV10-2
cdr3_nt: TGCGCCAGCGCCGAGGACAGGGGGGGTGAAAAACTGTTTTTT
cdr3_aa: CASAEDRGGEKLFF

j_call: TRBJ2-3
cdr3_length: 13
clone_size: many
d_call: .
v_call: TRBV24-1
cdr3_nt: TGTGCCACCAGTGATTCCCTGACAGATACGCAGTATTTT
cdr3_aa: CATSDSLTDTQYF

j_call: TRBJ2-7
cdr3_length: 13
clone_size: few
d_call: .
v_call: TRBV6-2/TRBV6-3
cdr3_nt: TGTGCCAGCCGAGGGGGTTCATCCTACGAGCAGTACTTC
cdr3_aa: CASRGGSSYEQYF

j_call: TRBJ2-1
cdr3_length: 15
clone_size: .
d_call: TRBD2
v_call: TRBV10-3
cdr3_nt: TGTGCCATCAGCGCCGCGGGAGAATGGGGCAATGAGCAGTTCTTC
cdr3_aa: CAISAAGEWGNEQFF

j_call: TRBJ2-2
cdr3_length: 15
clone_size: many
d_call: TRBD1
v_call: TRBV5-1
cdr3_nt: TGCGCCAGCAGCTCCGGGACAGTAGGCACCGGGGAGCTGTTTTTT
cdr3_aa: CASSSGTVGTGELFF

j_call: TRBJ2-2
cdr3_length: 16
clone_size: many
d_call: TRBD2
v_call: TRBV2
cdr3_nt: TGTGCCAGCAGTGACCAAGGACTAGCGAACACCGGGGAGCTGTTTTTT
cdr3_aa: CASSDQGLANTGELFF

j_call: TRBJ2-1
cdr3_length: 15
clone_size: .
d_call: TRBD1
v_call: TRBV6-5
cdr3_nt: TGTGCCAGCAGTTACTCACGGACAGGGTTGCGTGAGCAGTTCTTC
cdr3_aa: CASSYSRTGLREQFF

j_call: TRBJ2-5
cdr3_length: 14
clone_size: .
d_call: .
v_call: TRBV9
cdr3_nt: TGTGCCGGAGGCCCCAAGGGGGGGGGGGAGACCCAGTACTTC
cdr3_aa: CAGGPKGGGETQYF

j_call: TRBJ2-1
cdr3_length: 13
clone_size: .
d_call: TRBD1
v_call: TRBV6-1
cdr3_nt: TGTGCCAGCATGAGACAGGGGGCATCTGAGCAGTTCTTC
cdr3_aa: CASMRQGASEQFF

j_call: TRBJ2-1
cdr3_length: 16
clone_size: .
d_call: TRBD2
v_call: TRBV12-3/TRBV12-4
cdr3_nt: TGTGCCAGCAGTGTTGGTCTAGCGGGAGGACGTAGTGGGCAGTTCTTC
cdr3_aa: CASSVGLAGGRSGQFF

j_call: TRBJ1-6
cdr3_length: 13
clone_size: many
d_call: .
v_call: TRBV7-2
cdr3_nt: TGTGCCAGCAGCTTAAGGGTGAATTCACCCCTCCACTTT
cdr3_aa: CASSLRVNSPLHF

j_call: TRBJ2-2
cdr3_length: 12
clone_size: few
d_call: TRBD2
v_call: TRBV9
cdr3_nt: TGTGCCAGCAGCGAACTAGCGGGGGAGCTGTTTTTT
cdr3_aa: CASSELAGELFF

j_call: TRBJ1-1
cdr3_length: 17
clone_size: .
d_call: .
v_call: TRBV27
cdr3_nt: TGTGCCAGCAGTCCCCTTTCCCCTTGGGGGGCGGGCACTGAAGCTTTCTTT
cdr3_aa: CASSPLSPWGAGTEAFF

j_call: TRBJ1-5
cdr3_length: 13
clone_size: many
d_call: .
v_call: TRBV12-3/TRBV12-4
cdr3_nt: TGTGCCAGCTCGATGGGCCAGAATCAGCCCCAGCATTTT
cdr3_aa: CASSMGQNQPQHF

j_call: TRBJ2-7
cdr3_length: 15
clone_size: .
d_call: TRBD1
v_call: TRBV6-1
cdr3_nt: TGTGCCAGCACCCTGAGGGACAGGAGCTCCTACGAGCAGTACTTC
cdr3_aa: CASTLRDRSSYEQYF

j_call: TRBJ2-3
cdr3_length: 13
clone_size: .
d_call: TRBD1
v_call: TRBV29-1
cdr3_nt: TGCAGCGTTTCGGGACAGGGCACAGATACGCAGTATTTT
cdr3_aa: CSVSGQGTDTQYF

j_call: TRBJ1-6
cdr3_length: 13
clone_size: .
d_call: .
v_call: TRBV19
cdr3_nt: TGTGCCAGTAGTCACAGGACCAATTCACCCCTCCACTTT
cdr3_aa: CASSHRTNSPLHF

j_call: TRBJ1-1
cdr3_length: 13
clone_size: many
d_call: .
v_call: TRBV19
cdr3_nt: TGTGCCAGTAGCACTACAGGGTCCACTGAAGCTTTCTTT
cdr3_aa: CASSTTGSTEAFF

j_call: TRBJ1-1
cdr3_length: 13
clone_size: many
d_call: .
v_call: TRBV7-2
cdr3_nt: TGTGCCAGCAGCTTGAAAGGGGGGACTGAAGCTTTCTTT
cdr3_aa: CASSLKGGTEAFF

j_call: TRBJ2-3
cdr3_length: 13
clone_size: few
d_call: .
v_call: TRBV15
cdr3_nt: TGTGCCACCAGCAGGGAGGGGACAGATACGCAGTATTTT
cdr3_aa: CATSREGTDTQYF

j_call: TRBJ2-5
cdr3_length: 15
clone_size: many
d_call: TRBD2
v_call: TRBV5-1
cdr3_nt: TGCGCCAGCAGCTTAGGGACTAGCGGGCAAGAGACCCAGTACTTC
cdr3_aa: CASSLGTSGQETQYF

j_call: TRBJ2-3
cdr3_length: 13
clone_size: many
d_call: TRBD2
v_call: TRBV20-1
cdr3_nt: TGCAGTGGCCCGGGACTAGAACTTGATACGCAGTATTTT
cdr3_aa: CSGPGLELDTQYF